This T cell receptor beta chain was recorded in a study of tumor-infiltrating lymphocytes in primary liver carcinoma. The wider study: Those enrolled were patients of both sexes, who were aged 30 to 69 years.

Germline CDR1 reads MDHEN; CDR2 reads SYDVKM. This CDR3 has 14 amino acids. The roughly 20-34 mg bulk tissue piece was not sorted before simultaneous RNA and DNA extraction. Constant-region priming of roughly 500 ng total RNA yielded TCR beta cDNA. Sequencing libraries for TCR beta derived from three nested multiplex PCR rounds that used slightly modified ARM-PCR. TRBV1-TRBV30 forward primers paired with a C-beta reverse primer were used in the first two PCR rounds, which ran roughly 9 cycles each. TCRdb re-analysed the multiplex PCR reads in MiXCR, keeping a single row per CDR3 protein. The sample consists of 100,000 or so distinct CDR3 sequences, around 80% of them appearing once. Study observations and caveats: It was in tumors, not blood, that the top-250-clone fraction was significantly higher (p = 0.039). About 7-25% of top clones, no more, were shared by all five regions.

Regarding this clonotype: Its antigen is unidentified. Mismatch with germline at one junction end may stem from a read error.

The TCR originated in a man aged 40-49 years with primary liver carcinoma and hepatitis B virus infection. Material for sequencing was liver tumor tissue from sampling region 3. Stated subset: tumor region T3, left-lateral pole. This chain joins TRBV28 and TRBJ1-5, with 8 bases aligning to TRBD1. The DNA end is a closer match to TRBJ2-3, so the J assignment may be wrong. The CDR3 bases are TGTGCCGGCAGGTCGACAGGGGCTTCCCAGACCCAGTATTTT. This translates into CAGRSTGASQTQYF.